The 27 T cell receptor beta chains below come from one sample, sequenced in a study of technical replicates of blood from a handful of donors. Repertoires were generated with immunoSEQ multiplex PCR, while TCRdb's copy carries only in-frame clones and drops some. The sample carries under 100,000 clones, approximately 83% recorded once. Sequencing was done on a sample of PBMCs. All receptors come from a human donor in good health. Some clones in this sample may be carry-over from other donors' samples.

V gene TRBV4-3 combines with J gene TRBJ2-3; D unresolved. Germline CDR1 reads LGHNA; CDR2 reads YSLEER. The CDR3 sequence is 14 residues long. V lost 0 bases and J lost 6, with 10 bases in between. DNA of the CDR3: TGCGCCAGCAGCCAAGATAACGGCAGGGATACGCAGTATTTT. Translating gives CASSQDNGRDTQYF.

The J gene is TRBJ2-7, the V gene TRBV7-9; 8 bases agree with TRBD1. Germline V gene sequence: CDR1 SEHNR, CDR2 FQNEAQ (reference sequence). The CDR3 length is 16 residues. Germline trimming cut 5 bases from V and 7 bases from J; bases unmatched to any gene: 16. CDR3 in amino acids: CASSRSLGQGAGEQYF. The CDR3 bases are TGTGCCAGCAGCCGTTCCCTTGGGCAGGGGGCAGGGGAGCAGTACTTC. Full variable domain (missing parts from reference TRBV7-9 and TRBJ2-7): DTGVSQNPRHKITKRGQNVTFRCDPISEHNRLYWYRQTLGQGPEFLTYFQNEAQLEKSRLLSDRFSAERPKGSFSTLEIQRTEQGDSAMYLCASSRSLGQGAGEQYFGPGTRLTVT.

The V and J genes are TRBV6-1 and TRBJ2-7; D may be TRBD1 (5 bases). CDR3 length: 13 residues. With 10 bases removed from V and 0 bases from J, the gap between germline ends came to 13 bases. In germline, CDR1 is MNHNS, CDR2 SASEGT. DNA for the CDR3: TGTGCCATCCAACAGGAGAGCTCCTACGAGCAGTACTTC. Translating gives CAIQQESSYEQYF.

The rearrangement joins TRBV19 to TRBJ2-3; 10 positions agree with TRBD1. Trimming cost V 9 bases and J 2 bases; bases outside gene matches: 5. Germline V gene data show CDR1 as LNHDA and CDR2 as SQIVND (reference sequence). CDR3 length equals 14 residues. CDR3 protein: CASGTGANTDTQYF. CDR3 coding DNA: TGTGCCAGCGGGACAGGGGCGAACACAGATACGCAGTATTTT. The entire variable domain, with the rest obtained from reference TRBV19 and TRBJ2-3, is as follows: DGGITQSPKYLFRKEGQNVTLSCEQNLNHDAMYWYRQDPGQGLRLIYYSQIVNDFQKGDIAEGYSVSREKKESFPLTVTSAQKNPTAFYLCASGTGANTDTQYFGPGTRLTVL.

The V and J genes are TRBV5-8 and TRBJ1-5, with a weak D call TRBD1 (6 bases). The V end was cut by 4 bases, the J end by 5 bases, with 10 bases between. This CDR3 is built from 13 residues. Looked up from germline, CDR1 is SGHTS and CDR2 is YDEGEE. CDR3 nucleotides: TGTGCCAGCAGCCCGGACAGCTATCAGCCCCAGCATTTT. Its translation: CASSPDSYQPQHF.

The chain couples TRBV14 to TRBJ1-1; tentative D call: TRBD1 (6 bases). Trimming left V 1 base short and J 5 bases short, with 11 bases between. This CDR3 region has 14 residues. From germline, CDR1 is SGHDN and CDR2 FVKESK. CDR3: CASSQVSRGTEAFF. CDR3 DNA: TGTGCCAGCAGCCAAGTTTCGAGGGGGACTGAAGCTTTCTTT. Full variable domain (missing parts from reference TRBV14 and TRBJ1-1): EAGVTQFPSHSVIEKGQTVTLRCDPISGHDNLYWYRRVMGKEIKFLLHFVKESKQDESGMPNNRFLAERTGGTYSTLKVQPAELEDSGVYFCASSQVSRGTEAFFGQGTRLTVV.

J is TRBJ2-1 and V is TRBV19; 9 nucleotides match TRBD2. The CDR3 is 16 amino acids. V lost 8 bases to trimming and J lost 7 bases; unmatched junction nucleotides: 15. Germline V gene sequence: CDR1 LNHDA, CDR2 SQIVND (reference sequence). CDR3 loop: CASGGEREATRNEQFF. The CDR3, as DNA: TGTGCCAGTGGGGGAGAGCGGGAGGCCACTAGGAATGAGCAGTTCTTC. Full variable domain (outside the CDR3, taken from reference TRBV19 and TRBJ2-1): DGGITQSPKYLFRKEGQNVTLSCEQNLNHDAMYWYRQDPGQGLRLIYYSQIVNDFQKGDIAEGYSVSREKKESFPLTVTSAQKNPTAFYLCASGGEREATRNEQFFGPGTRLTVL.

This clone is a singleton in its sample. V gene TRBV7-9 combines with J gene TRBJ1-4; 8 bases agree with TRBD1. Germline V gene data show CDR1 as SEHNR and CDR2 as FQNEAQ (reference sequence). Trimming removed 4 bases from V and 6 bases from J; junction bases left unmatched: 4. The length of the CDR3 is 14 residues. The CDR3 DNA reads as TGTGCCAGCAGCTGGGACAGGTGGGATGAAAAACTGTTTTTT. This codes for CASSWDRWDEKLFF.

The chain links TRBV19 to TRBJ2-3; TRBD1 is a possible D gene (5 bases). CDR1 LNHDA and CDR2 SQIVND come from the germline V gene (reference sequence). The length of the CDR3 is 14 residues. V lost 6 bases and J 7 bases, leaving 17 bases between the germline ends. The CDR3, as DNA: TGTGCCAGTAGCAAGGGGCCGGTCGTGCATACGCAGTATTTT. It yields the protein CASSKGPVVHTQYF.

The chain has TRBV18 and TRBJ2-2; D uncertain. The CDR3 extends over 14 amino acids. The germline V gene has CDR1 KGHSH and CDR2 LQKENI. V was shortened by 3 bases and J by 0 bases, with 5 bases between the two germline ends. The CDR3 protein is CASSPVANTGELFF. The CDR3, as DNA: TGTGCCAGCTCACCCGTCGCGAACACCGGGGAGCTGTTTTTT.

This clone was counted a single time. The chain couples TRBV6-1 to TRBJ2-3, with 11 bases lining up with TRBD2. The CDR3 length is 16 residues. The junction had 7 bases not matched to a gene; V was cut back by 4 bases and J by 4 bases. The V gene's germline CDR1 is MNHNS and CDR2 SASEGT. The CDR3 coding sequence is TGTGCCAGCAGTGGTAGCGGGAGGGGGATAGCAGATACGCAGTATTTT. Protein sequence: CASSGSGRGIADTQYF.

CDR3 nucleotides: TGTGCCAGCAGTTCCAGCGGGAGTATGTCCTACGAGCAGTACTTC. It yields the protein CASSSSGSMSYEQYF. V is TRBV6-5 and J is TRBJ2-7; 8 bases agree with TRBD2. This CDR3 spans 15 amino acids. In germline, CDR1 is MNHEY, CDR2 SVGAGI. V lost 4 bases, J lost 1 base, and 6 bases stayed unmatched.

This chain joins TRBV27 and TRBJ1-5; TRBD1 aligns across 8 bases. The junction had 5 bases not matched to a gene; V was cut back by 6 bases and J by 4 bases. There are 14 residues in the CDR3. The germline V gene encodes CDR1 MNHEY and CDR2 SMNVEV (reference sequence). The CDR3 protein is CASSPGTGNQPQHF. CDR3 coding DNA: TGTGCCAGCAGCCCCGGGACAGGTAATCAGCCCCAGCATTTT.

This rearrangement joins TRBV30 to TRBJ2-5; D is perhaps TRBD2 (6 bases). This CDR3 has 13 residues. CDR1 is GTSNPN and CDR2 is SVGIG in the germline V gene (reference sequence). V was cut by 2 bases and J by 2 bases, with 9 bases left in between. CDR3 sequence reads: CAWSPREQETQYF. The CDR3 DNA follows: TGTGCCTGGAGTCCCCGGGAGCAAGAGACCCAGTACTTC.

In nucleotides, the CDR3 is TGTGCCAGCAGTGAAACGGGCACTGAAGCTTTCTTT. Its translation: CASSETGTEAFF. V usage is TRBV2 and J usage is TRBJ1-1; D is unresolved. Per germline, CDR1 SNHLY and CDR2 FYNNEI. This CDR3 region has 12 residues. V lost 2 bases, J lost 4 bases, and 5 bases lay in between.

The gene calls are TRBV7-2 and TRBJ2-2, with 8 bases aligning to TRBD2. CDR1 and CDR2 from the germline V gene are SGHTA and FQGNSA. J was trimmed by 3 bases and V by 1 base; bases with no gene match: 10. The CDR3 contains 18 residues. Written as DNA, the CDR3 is TGTGCCAGCAGCTTAGAAGGTAGCGGGAACTGGTACACCGGGGAGCTGTTTTTT. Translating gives CASSLEGSGNWYTGELFF.

CDR3 bases: TGTGCCAGCAGCTTAGATCAACACCATGGCTACACCTTC. Encoded protein: CASSLDQHHGYTF. This sequence joins TRBV7-9 and TRBJ1-2; D gene uncertain. The CDR3 extends over 13 amino acids. In germline, CDR1 is SEHNR, CDR2 FQNEAQ (reference sequence). V lost 1 base and J 6 bases, leaving 9 bases between the germline ends.

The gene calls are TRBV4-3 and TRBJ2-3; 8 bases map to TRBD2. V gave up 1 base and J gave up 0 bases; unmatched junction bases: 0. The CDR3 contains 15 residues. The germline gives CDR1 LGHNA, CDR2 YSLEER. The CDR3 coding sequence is TGCGCCAGCAGCCAAGGGACTAGCAGCACAGATACGCAGTATTTT. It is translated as CASSQGTSSTDTQYF.

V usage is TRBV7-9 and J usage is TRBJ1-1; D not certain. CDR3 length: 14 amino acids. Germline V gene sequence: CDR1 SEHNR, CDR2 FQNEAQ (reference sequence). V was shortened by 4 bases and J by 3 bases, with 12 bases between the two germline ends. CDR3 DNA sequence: TGTGCCAGCAGCTCCCACGGGGTTGACACTGAAGCTTTCTTT. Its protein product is CASSSHGVDTEAFF.

The CDR3 DNA is TGTGCCAGCAGCGTAGGTCTAGCGGGGATCACCGGGGAGCTGTTTTTT. It codes for CASSVGLAGITGELFF. The V gene is TRBV9, the J gene TRBJ2-2; 9 nucleotides line up with TRBD2. CDR3 length: 16 amino acids. Germline V gene sequence: CDR1 SGDLS, CDR2 YYNGEE. Trimming took 0 bases from V and 4 from J; bases not matched to a gene: 4.

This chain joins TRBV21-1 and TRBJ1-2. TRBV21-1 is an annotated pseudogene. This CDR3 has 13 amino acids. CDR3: CASSKVANYGYTF. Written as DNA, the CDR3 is TGTGCCAGCAGCAAAGTAGCTAACTATGGCTACACCTTC.

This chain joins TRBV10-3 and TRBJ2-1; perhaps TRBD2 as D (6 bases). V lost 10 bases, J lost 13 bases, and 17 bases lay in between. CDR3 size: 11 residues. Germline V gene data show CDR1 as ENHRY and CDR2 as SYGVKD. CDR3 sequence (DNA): TGTGCCACCCTCGGGGGTAATCGTCAGTTCTTC. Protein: CATLGGNRQFF.

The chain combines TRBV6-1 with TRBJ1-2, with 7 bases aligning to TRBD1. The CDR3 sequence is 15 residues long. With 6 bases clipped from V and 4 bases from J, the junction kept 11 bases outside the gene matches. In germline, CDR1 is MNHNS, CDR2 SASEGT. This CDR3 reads CASSKDRERTYGYTF. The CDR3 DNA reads TGTGCCAGCAGCAAAGACAGGGAACGTACCTATGGCTACACCTTC.

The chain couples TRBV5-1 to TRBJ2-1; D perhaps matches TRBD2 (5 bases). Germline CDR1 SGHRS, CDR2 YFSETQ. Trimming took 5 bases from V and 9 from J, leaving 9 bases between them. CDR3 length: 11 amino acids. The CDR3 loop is CASRHGGEQFF. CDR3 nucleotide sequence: TGCGCCAGCAGACATGGAGGTGAGCAGTTCTTC.

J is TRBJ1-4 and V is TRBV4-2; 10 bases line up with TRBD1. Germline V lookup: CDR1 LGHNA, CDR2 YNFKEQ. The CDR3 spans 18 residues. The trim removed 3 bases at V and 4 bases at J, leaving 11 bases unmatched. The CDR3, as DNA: TGTGCCAGCAGCCACCCAGGGGGACAGGGGTTGGGTAATGAAAAACTGTTTTTT. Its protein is CASSHPGGQGLGNEKLFF.

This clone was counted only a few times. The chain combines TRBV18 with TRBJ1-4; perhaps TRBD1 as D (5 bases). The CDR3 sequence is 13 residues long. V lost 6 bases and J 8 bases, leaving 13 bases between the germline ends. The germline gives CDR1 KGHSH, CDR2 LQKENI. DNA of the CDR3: TGTGCCAGCTCCCGGGGGTCAGAAGAAAAACTGTTTTTT. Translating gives CASSRGSEEKLFF.

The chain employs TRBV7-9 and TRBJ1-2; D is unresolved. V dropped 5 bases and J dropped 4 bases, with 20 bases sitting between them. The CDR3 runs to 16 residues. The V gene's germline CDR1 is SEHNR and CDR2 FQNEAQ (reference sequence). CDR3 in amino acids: CASSLPGSDARYGYTF. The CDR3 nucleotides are TGTGCCAGCAGCCTGCCGGGGTCGGACGCCCGCTATGGCTACACCTTC.